This T cell receptor (beta chain) was sequenced in a study of T cells in Graves' hyperthyroidism and ophthalmopathy. RNA transcripts were the template for amplifying TCR beta CDR3 regions. With the HTBI primer set, the TCR CDR3 went through a first round of RT-PCR. In TCRdb, the multiplex PCR reads were re-called with MiXCR into one record per CDR3 protein. The data hold 350,000 or so distinct CDR3 sequences, with about a sixth observed a single time. This clonotype has at least ten counts. CDR1 is SGHRS and CDR2 is YFSETQ in the germline V gene. The CDR3 is made up of 15 amino acids. The ends were cut back, 2 bases at V and 4 bases at J, with 16 bases in the middle.

The specimen was blood. This TCR was sampled from a woman aged 40 to 55 with Graves' ophthalmopathy. The rearrangement uses TRBV5-1 and TRBJ2-7; D not resolved. The CDR3 is CASSLAGQTFYEQYF. CDR3 coding DNA: TGCGCCAGCAGCTTAGCCGGGCAAACTTTTTACGAGCAGTACTTC.